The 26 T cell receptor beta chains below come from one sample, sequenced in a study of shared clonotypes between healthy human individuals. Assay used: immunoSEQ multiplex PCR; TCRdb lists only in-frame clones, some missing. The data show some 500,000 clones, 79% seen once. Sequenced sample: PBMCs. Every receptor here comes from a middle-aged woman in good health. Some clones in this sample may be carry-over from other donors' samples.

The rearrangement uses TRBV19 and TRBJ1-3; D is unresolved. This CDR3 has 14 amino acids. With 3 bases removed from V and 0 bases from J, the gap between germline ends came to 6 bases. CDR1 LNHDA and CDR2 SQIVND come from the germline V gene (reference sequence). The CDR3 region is CASSIASSGNTIYF. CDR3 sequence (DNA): TGTGCCAGTAGTATCGCCAGCTCTGGAAACACCATATATTTT. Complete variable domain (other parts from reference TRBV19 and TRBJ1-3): DGGITQSPKYLFRKEGQNVTLSCEQNLNHDAMYWYRQDPGQGLRLIYYSQIVNDFQKGDIAEGYSVSREKKESFPLTVTSAQKNPTAFYLCASSIASSGNTIYFGEGSWLTVV.

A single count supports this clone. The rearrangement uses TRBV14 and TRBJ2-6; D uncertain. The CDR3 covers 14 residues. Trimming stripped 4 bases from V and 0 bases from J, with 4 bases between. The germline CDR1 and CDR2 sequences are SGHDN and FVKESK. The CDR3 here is CASSRSSGANVLTF. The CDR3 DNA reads TGTGCCAGCAGCCGGAGCTCTGGGGCCAACGTCCTGACTTTC.

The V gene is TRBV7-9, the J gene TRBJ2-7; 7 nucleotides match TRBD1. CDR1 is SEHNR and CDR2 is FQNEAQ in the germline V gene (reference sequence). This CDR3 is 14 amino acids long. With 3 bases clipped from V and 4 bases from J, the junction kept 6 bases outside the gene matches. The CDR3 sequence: CASSLNRDRYEQYF. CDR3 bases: TGTGCCAGCAGCTTGAACCGGGACAGATACGAGCAGTACTTC.

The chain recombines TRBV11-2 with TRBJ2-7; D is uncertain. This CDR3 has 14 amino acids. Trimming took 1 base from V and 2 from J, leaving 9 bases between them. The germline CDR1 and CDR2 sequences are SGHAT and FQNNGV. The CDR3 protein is CASSLAVAAYEQYF. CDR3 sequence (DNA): TGTGCCAGCAGCTTAGCCGTCGCGGCCTACGAGCAGTACTTC. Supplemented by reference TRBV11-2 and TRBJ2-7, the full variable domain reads EAGVAQSPRYKIIEKRQSVAFWCNPISGHATLYWYQQILGQGPKLLIQFQNNGVVDDSQLPKDRFSAERLKGVDSTLKIQPAKLEDSAVYLCASSLAVAAYEQYFGPGTRLTVT.

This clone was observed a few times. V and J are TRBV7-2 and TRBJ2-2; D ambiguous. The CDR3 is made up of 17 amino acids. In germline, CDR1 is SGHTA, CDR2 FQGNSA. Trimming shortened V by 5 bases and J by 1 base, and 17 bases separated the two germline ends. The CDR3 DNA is TGTGCCAGCAGCCCGCCGGTTTTTTACGAGAACACCGGGGAGCTGTTTTTT. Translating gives CASSPPVFYENTGELFF.

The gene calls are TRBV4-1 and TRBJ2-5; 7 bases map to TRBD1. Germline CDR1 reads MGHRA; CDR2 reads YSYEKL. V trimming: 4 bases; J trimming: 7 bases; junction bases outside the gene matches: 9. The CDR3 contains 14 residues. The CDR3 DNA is TGCGCCAGCAGCCCCGACAGGGACGTTGCGACCCAGTACTTC. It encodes CASSPDRDVATQYF.

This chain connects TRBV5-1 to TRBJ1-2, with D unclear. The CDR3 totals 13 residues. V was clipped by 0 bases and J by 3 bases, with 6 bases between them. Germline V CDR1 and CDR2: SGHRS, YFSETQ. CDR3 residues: CASSLDSHYGYTF. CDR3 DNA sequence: TGCGCCAGCAGCTTGGACAGTCACTATGGCTACACCTTC.

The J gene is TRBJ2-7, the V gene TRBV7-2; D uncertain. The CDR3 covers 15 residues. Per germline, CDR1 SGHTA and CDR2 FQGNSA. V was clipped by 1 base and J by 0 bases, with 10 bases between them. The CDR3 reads CASSLGTGSSYEQYF. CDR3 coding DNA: TGTGCCAGCAGCTTAGGGACGGGTAGCTCCTACGAGCAGTACTTC.

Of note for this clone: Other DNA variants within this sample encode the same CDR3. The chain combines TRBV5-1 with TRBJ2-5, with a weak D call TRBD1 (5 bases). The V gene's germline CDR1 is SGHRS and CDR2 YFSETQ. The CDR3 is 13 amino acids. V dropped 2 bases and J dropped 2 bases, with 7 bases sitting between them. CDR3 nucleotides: TGCGCCAGCAGCTTAGACAGACAAGAGACCCAGTACTTC. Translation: CASSLDRQETQYF. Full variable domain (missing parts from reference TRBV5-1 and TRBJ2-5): KAGVTQTPRYLIKTRGQQVTLSCSPISGHRSVSWYQQTPGQGLQFLFEYFSETQRNKGNFPGRFSGRQFSNSRSEMNVSTLELGDSALYLCASSLDRQETQYFGPGTRLLVL.

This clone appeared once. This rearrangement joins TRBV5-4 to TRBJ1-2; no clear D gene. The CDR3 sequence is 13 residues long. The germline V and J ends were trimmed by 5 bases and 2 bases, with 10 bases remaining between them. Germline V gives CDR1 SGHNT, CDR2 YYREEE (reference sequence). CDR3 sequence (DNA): TGTGCCAGCAGTAGGTACTCGAACTATGGCTACACCTTC. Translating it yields CASSRYSNYGYTF.

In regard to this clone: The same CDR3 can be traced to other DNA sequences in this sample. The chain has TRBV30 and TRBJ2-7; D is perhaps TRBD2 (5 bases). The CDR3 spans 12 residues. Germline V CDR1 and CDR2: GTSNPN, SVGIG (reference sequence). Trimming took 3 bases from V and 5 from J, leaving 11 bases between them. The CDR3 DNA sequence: TGTGCCTGGAGCCCCCGGGGAGACGAGCAGTACTTC. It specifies CAWSPRGDEQYF.

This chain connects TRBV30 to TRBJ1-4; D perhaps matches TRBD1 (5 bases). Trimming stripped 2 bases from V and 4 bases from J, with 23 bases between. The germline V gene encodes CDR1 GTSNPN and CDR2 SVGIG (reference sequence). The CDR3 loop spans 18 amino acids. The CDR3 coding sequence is TGTGCCTGGAGTTTGATTAGGTCCGCGGGACTCAGTAATGAAAAACTGTTTTTT. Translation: CAWSLIRSAGLSNEKLFF.

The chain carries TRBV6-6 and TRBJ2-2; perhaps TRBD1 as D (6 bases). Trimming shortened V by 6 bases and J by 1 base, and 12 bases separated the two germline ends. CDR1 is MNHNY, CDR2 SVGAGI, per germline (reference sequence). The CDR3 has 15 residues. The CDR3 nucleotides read TGTGCCAGCAGCCCCTTAGGGGGGAACACCGGGGAGCTGTTTTTT. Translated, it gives CASSPLGGNTGELFF.

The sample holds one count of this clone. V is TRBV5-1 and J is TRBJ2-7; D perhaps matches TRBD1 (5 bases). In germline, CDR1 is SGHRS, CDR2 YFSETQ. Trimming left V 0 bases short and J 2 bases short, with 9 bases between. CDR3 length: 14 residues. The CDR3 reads CASSLGAGTYEQYF. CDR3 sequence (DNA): TGCGCCAGCAGCTTGGGGGCAGGGACCTACGAGCAGTACTTC. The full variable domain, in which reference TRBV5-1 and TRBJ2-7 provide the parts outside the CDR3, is KAGVTQTPRYLIKTRGQQVTLSCSPISGHRSVSWYQQTPGQGLQFLFEYFSETQRNKGNFPGRFSGRQFSNSRSEMNVSTLELGDSALYLCASSLGAGTYEQYFGPGTRLTVT.

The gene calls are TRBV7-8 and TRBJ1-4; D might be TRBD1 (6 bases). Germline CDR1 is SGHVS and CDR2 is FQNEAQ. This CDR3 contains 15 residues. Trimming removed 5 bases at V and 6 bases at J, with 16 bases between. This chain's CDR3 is CASSTDYRAYEKLFF. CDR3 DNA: TGTGCCAGCAGCACTGACTACAGGGCCTATGAAAAACTGTTTTTT.

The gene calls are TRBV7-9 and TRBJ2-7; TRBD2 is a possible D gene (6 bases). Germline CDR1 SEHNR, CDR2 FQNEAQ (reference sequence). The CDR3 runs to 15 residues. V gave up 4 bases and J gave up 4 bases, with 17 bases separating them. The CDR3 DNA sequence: TGTGCCAGCAGCTCAACTAGCCTACCTATTTACGAGCAGTACTTC. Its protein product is CASSSTSLPIYEQYF.

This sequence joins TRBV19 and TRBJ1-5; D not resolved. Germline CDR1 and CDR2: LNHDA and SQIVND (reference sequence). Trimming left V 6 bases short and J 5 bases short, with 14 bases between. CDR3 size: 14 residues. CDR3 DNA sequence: TGTGCCAGTAGGTATAGAGAGGCTGATCAGCCCCAGCATTTT. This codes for CASRYREADQPQHF.

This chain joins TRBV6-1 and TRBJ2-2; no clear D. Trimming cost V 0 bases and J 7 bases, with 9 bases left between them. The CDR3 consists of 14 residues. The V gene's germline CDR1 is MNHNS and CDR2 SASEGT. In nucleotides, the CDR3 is TGTGCCAGCAGTGAAGCGAGTGGGGTCGGGGAGCTGTTTTTT. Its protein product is CASSEASGVGELFF.

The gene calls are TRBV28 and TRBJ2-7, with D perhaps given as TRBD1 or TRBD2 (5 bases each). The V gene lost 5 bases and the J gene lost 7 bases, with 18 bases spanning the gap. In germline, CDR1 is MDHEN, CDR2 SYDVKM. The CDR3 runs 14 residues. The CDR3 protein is CASSTAWDRKEQYF. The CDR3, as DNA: TGTGCCAGCAGTACCGCTTGGGACCGAAAGGAGCAGTACTTC. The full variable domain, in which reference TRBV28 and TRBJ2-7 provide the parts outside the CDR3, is DVKVTQSSRYLVKRTGEKVFLECVQDMDHENMFWYRQDPGLGLRLIYFSYDVKMKEKGDIPEGYSVSREKKERFSLILESASTNQTSMYLCASSTAWDRKEQYFGPGTRLTVT.

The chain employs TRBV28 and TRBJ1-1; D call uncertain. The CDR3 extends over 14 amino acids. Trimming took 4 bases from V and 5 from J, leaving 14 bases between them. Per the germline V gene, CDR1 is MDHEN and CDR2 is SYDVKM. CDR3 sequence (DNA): TGTGCCAGCAGTTCTCCCAGCCCGGGGACTGAAGCTTTCTTT. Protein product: CASSSPSPGTEAFF.

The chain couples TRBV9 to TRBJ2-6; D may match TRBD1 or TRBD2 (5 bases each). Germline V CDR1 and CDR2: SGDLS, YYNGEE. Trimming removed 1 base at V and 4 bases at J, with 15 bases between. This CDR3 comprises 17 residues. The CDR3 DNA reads TGTGCCAGCAGCGTAACCGGGGCCCGGCGGGGGGCCAACGTCCTGACTTTC. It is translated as CASSVTGARRGANVLTF.

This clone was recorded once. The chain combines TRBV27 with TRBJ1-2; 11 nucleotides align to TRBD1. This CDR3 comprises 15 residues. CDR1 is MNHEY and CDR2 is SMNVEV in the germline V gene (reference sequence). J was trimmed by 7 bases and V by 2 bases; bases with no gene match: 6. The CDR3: CASSLGGQGAFGYTF. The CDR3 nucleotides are TGTGCCAGCAGTTTAGGCGGACAGGGGGCGTTTGGCTACACCTTC.

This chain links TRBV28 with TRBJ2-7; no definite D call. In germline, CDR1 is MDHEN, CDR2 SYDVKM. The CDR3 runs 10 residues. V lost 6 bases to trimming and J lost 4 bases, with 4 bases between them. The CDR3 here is CASRRYEQYF. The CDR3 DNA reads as TGTGCCAGCAGGCGATACGAGCAGTACTTC.

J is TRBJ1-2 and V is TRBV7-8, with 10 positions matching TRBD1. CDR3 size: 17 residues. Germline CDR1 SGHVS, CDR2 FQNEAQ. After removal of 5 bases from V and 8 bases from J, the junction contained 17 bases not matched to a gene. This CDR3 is CASSTDRGRGEGGGYTF. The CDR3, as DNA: TGTGCCAGCAGCACAGACAGGGGGCGCGGCGAGGGTGGAGGCTACACCTTC.

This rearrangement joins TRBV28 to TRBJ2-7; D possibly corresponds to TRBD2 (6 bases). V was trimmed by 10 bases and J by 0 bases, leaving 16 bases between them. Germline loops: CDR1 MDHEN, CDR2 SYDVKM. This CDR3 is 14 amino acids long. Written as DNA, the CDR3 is TGTGCCACCCACCAAGGCGGGACCTCCTACGAGCAGTACTTC. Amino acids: CATHQGGTSYEQYF.

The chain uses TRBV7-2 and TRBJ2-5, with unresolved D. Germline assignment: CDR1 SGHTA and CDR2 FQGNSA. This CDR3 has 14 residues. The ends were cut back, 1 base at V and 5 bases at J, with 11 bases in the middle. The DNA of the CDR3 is TGTGCCAGCAGCTTAGTGGGGTTGGAGGAGACCCAGTACTTC. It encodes CASSLVGLEETQYF.